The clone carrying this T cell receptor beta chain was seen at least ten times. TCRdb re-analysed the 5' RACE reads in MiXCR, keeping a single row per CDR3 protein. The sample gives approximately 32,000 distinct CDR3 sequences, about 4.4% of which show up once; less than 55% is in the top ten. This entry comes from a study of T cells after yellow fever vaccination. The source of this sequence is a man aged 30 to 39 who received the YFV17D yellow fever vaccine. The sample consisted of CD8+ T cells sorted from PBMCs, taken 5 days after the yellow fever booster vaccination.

CDR3 amino acids: CASSGEGGTYNEQFF. CDR3 bases: TGCGCCAGCAGCGGGGAGGGCGGCACCTACAATGAGCAGTTCTTC. J is TRBJ2-1 and V is TRBV5-1, with 7 bases that match TRBD2. V dropped 4 bases and J dropped 2; count of bases not matched to a gene: 6. Germline CDR1 SGHRS, CDR2 YFSETQ. The CDR3 is made up of 15 amino acids.